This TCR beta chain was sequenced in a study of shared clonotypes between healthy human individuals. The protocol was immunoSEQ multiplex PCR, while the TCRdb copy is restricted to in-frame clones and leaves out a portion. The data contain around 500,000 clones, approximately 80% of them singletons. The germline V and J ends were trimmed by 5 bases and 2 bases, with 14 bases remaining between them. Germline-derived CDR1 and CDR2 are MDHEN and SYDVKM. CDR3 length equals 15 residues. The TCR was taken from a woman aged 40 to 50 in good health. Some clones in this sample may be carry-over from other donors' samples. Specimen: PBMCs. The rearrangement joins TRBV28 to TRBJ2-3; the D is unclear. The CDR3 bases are TGTGCCAGCAGTACGGGCAGCGCCGACACAGATACGCAGTATTTT. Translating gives CASSTGSADTDTQYF.